This T cell receptor beta chain was sequenced for a study of cytomegalovirus exposure and HLA in healthy donors. Whole-study results and caveats: Specific recognition of CMV antigens was confirmed in vitro for a few chains (all CMV-associated). It is likely that the observed cluster of highly shared sequence variants was a sequencing artifact. Most TCR sequences showed up rarely, but some public TCRs showed up in many donors. Most TCR beta V segments were productive about 90% or about 30% of the time in an earlier analysis.

The CDR3 covers 16 residues. V lost 4 bases, J lost 6 bases, and 19 bases lay in between. Germline loops: CDR1 SGDLS, CDR2 YYNGEE. Worth noting for this clone: Its antigen is not known.

Researchers ran the PCR with 60 Vbeta and 13 Jbeta primers. The table came from immunoSEQ multiplex PCR; TCRdb's copy has only in-frame clones and leaves some out. The specimen's table records 180,000 or so clones. V is TRBV9 and J is TRBJ2-2; D may be TRBD2 (5 bases). The sample was PBMCs. The receptor was derived from a boy under 18 in good health and CMV-seronegative. The CDR3: CASSPRGGDGPGELFF. DNA for the CDR3: TGTGCCAGCAGCCCCCGTGGAGGTGACGGGCCCGGGGAGCTGTTTTTT.